This T cell receptor beta chain was profiled in a study of T cell responses to AZD1222 COVID-19 vaccine. The V gene lost 7 bases and the J gene lost 0 bases, with 16 bases spanning the gap. CDR3 length: 17 residues. The V gene's germline CDR1 is MNHEY and CDR2 SMNVEV (reference sequence). With respect to this clone: Its antigen is as yet unknown.

TCRdb keeps only in-frame clones here, not all; method: immunoSEQ multiplex PCR. Altogether roughly 110,000 clones are present, 87% being singletons, with the ten largest covering 4.8%. Whole-study findings and limits: Only after the peak T cell response were repertoires sampled. Unmutated regions of variants are reportedly targeted by nearly half of spike-specific TCRs. The study found vaccine-associated CD4 TCRs spanning spike, dominant at 160-218 and 743-854.

This TCR was recovered from an adult who received the AZD1222 COVID-19 vaccine. This chain connects TRBV27 to TRBJ2-6; unclear D gene. The material was peripheral blood, obtained 28 days after the second AZD1222 dose. CDR3: CASTRRSTTSGANVLTF. The CDR3 region has the DNA TGTGCCAGCACCCGAAGGTCCACTACCTCTGGGGCCAACGTCCTGACTTTC.